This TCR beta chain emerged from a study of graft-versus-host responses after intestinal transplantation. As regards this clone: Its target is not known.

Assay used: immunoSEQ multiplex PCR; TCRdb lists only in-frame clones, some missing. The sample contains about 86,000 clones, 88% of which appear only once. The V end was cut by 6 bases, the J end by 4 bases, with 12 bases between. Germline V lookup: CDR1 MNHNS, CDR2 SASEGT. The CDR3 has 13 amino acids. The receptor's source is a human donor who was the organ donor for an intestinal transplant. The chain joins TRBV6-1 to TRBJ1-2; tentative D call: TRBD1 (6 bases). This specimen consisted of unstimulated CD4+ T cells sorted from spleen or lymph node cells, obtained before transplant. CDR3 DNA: TGTGCCAGCAGCCTTGGACAGTCCTATGGCTACACCTTC. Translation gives CASSLGQSYGYTF.